The 29 T cell receptor beta chains below all came from one sample that was sequenced in a study of shared clonotypes between healthy human individuals. Produced via immunoSEQ multiplex PCR; TCRdb's table is partial and in-frame only. The table records hundreds of thousands of clones, 95% to 97% of them present only once. Naive CD8 cells comprised CD45RO-negative, CCR7-positively selected cells, excluding terminally differentiated effector memory CD45RA+ cells. Input material: naive CD8+ T cells sorted from blood. The receptors shown here come from a woman in her twenties or thirties in good health.

V is TRBV19 and J is TRBJ2-6, with D maybe TRBD1 (5 bases). The CDR3 loop spans 17 amino acids. V lost 7 bases and J lost 1, with 17 bases in between. CDR1 and CDR2 (germline): LNHDA, SQIVND (reference sequence). The CDR3 here is CASTPGPRVSGANVLTF. CDR3 sequence (DNA): TGTGCCAGTACACCAGGCCCCAGGGTATCTGGGGCCAACGTCCTGACTTTC.

J is TRBJ2-1 and V is TRBV4-1, with a tentative D call TRBD2 (5 bases). The V gene lost 0 bases and the J gene lost 8 bases, with 20 bases spanning the gap. Germline V gene lookup returns CDR1 MGHRA and CDR2 YSYEKL. This CDR3 is 17 amino acids long. The CDR3 is CASSQDGKRQSGDEQFF. In nucleotides, the CDR3 is TGCGCCAGCAGCCAAGATGGGAAGCGGCAGAGTGGAGATGAGCAGTTCTTC.

This rearrangement joins TRBV13 to TRBJ2-7; the D gene is possibly TRBD2 (6 bases). Germline-derived CDR1 and CDR2 are PRHDT and FYEKMQ (reference sequence). This CDR3 has 11 amino acids. With 5 bases removed from V and 6 bases from J, the gap between germline ends came to 8 bases. CDR3 in DNA: TGTGCCAGCAGCCCCGGGGGCGAGCAGTACTTC. Its translation is CASSPGGEQYF.

The chain joins TRBV28 to TRBJ2-1; D unresolved. V lost 4 bases and J lost 8, with 15 bases in between. CDR3 size: 14 residues. Germline lookup yields CDR1 MDHEN and CDR2 SYDVKM. CDR3 loop: CASSYRTSRYEQFF. Written as DNA, the CDR3 is TGTGCCAGCAGTTACCGAACCAGTAGGTATGAGCAGTTCTTC. Together with reference TRBV28 and TRBJ2-1, the CDR3 gives the full variable domain: DVKVTQSSRYLVKRTGEKVFLECVQDMDHENMFWYRQDPGLGLRLIYFSYDVKMKEKGDIPEGYSVSREKKERFSLILESASTNQTSMYLCASSYRTSRYEQFFGPGTRLTVL.

This clone was counted only a few times. The genes are TRBV28 and TRBJ1-5; D remains ambiguous. V lost 2 bases, J lost 5 bases, and 13 bases lay in between. The CDR3 is 15 residues long. Germline V gene sequence: CDR1 MDHEN, CDR2 SYDVKM. The chain's CDR3 is CASSLEQDIYQPQHF. The CDR3 DNA reads TGTGCCAGCAGTTTAGAGCAGGATATCTATCAGCCCCAGCATTTT.

The chain joins TRBV27 to TRBJ1-2; 8 bases agree with TRBD1. Germline trimming cut 8 bases from V and 4 bases from J; bases unmatched to any gene: 6. This CDR3 has 13 residues. Germline values: CDR1 MNHEY, CDR2 SMNVEV (reference sequence). CDR3 nucleotides: TGTGCCAGCCGAGACAGGGGCGGCTATGGCTACACCTTC. This codes for CASRDRGGYGYTF.

This rearrangement joins TRBV30 to TRBJ2-7; a weak D match, TRBD1 (5 bases). Germline CDR1 GTSNPN, CDR2 SVGIG (reference sequence). Trimming took off 0 bases at V and 5 bases at J, with 17 bases between the two ends. The CDR3 has 15 residues. DNA of the CDR3: TGTGCCTGGAGTGTAGGGCAGGGTACAAACGACGAGCAGTACTTC. Protein sequence: CAWSVGQGTNDEQYF.

The J gene is TRBJ2-1, the V gene TRBV7-6, with D uncertain. Trimming shortened V by 5 bases and J by 5 bases, and 7 bases separated the two germline ends. CDR1 and CDR2 from the germline V gene are SGHVS and FNYEAQ. The CDR3 covers 12 residues. The CDR3 sequence is CASSAGDNEQFF. The CDR3 DNA follows: TGTGCCAGCAGCGCCGGAGACAATGAGCAGTTCTTC.

In this sample, this clone turned up once. CDR3 sequence (DNA): TGTGCCAGCAAGAGAATAGGCGGGAACACTGAAGCTTTCTTT. Amino acids: CASKRIGGNTEAFF. The chain combines TRBV27 with TRBJ1-1; D gene uncertain. Per the germline V gene, CDR1 is MNHEY and CDR2 is SMNVEV (reference sequence). Trimming removed 7 bases at V and 1 base at J, with 13 bases between. The CDR3 loop spans 14 amino acids.

The chain links TRBV7-9 to TRBJ2-7; D may correspond to TRBD1 or TRBD2 (5 bases each). The CDR3 length is 13 residues. V was trimmed by 4 bases and J by 5 bases, leaving 12 bases between them. The germline CDR1 and CDR2 sequences are SEHNR and FQNEAQ (reference sequence). This CDR3 reads CASSSEGSDEQYF. CDR3 sequence (DNA): TGTGCCAGCAGCTCCGAGGGGAGTGACGAGCAGTACTTC.

The chain is built from TRBV2 and TRBJ1-1; D is unclear. Germline loops: CDR1 SNHLY, CDR2 FYNNEI. This CDR3 has 16 amino acids. V lost 3 bases and J 1 base, leaving 15 bases between the germline ends. The CDR3 region is CASSDVYIGQNTEAFF. CDR3 nucleotide sequence: TGTGCCAGCAGTGACGTTTATATAGGGCAGAACACTGAAGCTTTCTTT.

This sequence joins TRBV7-8 and TRBJ2-3; 8 bases map to TRBD1. The trim removed 2 bases at V and 4 bases at J, leaving 8 bases unmatched. From germline, CDR1 is SGHVS and CDR2 FQNEAQ. This CDR3 comprises 16 residues. The CDR3 DNA sequence: TGTGCCAGCAGCTTAAGGGCAGGGGGCTTTTCAGATACGCAGTATTTT. Translation gives CASSLRAGGFSDTQYF. Combining the CDR3 with reference TRBV7-8 and TRBJ2-3 gives the whole variable domain GAGVSQSPRYKVAKRGQDVALRCDPISGHVSLFWYQQALGQGPEFLTYFQNEAQLDKSGLPSDRFFAERPEGSVSTLKIQRTQQEDSAVYLCASSLRAGGFSDTQYFGPGTRLTVL.

DNA of the CDR3: TGTGCCAGCAGCGTAGGGGCAGGGGTGGTGGAGACCCAGTACTTC. The encoded protein is CASSVGAGVVETQYF. The chain couples TRBV9 to TRBJ2-5, with a tentative D call TRBD1 (6 bases). This CDR3 has 15 residues. Germline loops: CDR1 SGDLS, CDR2 YYNGEE. The V gene lost 0 bases and the J gene lost 5 bases, with 14 bases spanning the gap.

Worth noting for this clone: The sample has other DNA sequences that encode this CDR3 too. This chain connects TRBV6-5 to TRBJ2-7; D gene ambiguous. Germline CDR1 is MNHEY and CDR2 is SVGAGI. The V gene lost 0 bases and the J gene lost 4 bases, with 7 bases spanning the gap. The CDR3 totals 13 residues. CDR3 region: CASSYSSNYEQYF. DNA of the CDR3: TGTGCCAGCAGTTACTCGTCCAATTACGAGCAGTACTTC.

CDR3 nucleotide sequence: TGTGCCAGCAGCTTGGGACAGAACTCCGAGCAGTACTTC. Protein product: CASSLGQNSEQYF. This rearrangement joins TRBV5-4 to TRBJ2-7, with D perhaps matching TRBD1 (5 bases). This CDR3 region has 13 residues. V gave up 0 bases and J gave up 6 bases, with 10 bases separating them. Germline CDR1 and CDR2: SGHNT and YYREEE (reference sequence).

Only one count was recorded for this clone. The chain recombines TRBV19 with TRBJ1-2; D is perhaps TRBD1 (5 bases). The germline V gene encodes CDR1 LNHDA and CDR2 SQIVND (reference sequence). The CDR3 runs to 16 residues. V lost 3 bases and J 7 bases, leaving 21 bases between the germline ends. The CDR3 loop reads CASSIKWPRELFGYTF. CDR3 sequence (DNA): TGTGCCAGTAGTATCAAATGGCCCAGGGAGCTTTTTGGCTACACCTTC.

V and J are TRBV6-5 and TRBJ2-7; maybe TRBD2 (5 bases). V lost 2 bases, J lost 3 bases, and 14 bases lay in between. The CDR3 loop spans 15 amino acids. CDR1 and CDR2 from the germline V gene are MNHEY and SVGAGI. The CDR3 reads CASSYRASGSYEQYF. In DNA, the CDR3 is TGTGCCAGCAGTTACAGGGCTAGTGGGAGCTACGAGCAGTACTTC.

The rearrangement joins TRBV10-1 to TRBJ2-1; 10 positions agree with TRBD2. Germline V gene sequence: CDR1 WNHNN, CDR2 SYGVQD (reference sequence). The CDR3 spans 14 residues. The ends lost 5 bases at V and 2 bases at J; junction bases unmatched: 0. The CDR3 protein is CASSTSGTYNEQFF. The CDR3 DNA reads TGCGCCAGCAGTACTAGCGGGACCTACAATGAGCAGTTCTTC.

The V call is TRBV21-1, the J call TRBJ2-7; TRBD1 is the table's D call, not checked against the DNA. TRBV21-1 is a recognized pseudogene. This CDR3 region has 16 residues. The CDR3 loop is CASSHPPGQWYNEQYF. The CDR3 nucleotides are TGTGCCAGCAGCCATCCCCCGGGACAATGGTATAACGAGCAGTACTTC.

The chain employs TRBV9 and TRBJ2-7; D call uncertain. The CDR3 is 15 residues long. Germline V gives CDR1 SGDLS, CDR2 YYNGEE. V dropped 0 bases and J dropped 5 bases, with 15 bases sitting between them. CDR3 bases: TGTGCCAGCAGCGTAGGAGGTGCGACACCTCACGAGCAGTACTTC. It translates to CASSVGGATPHEQYF.

This clone was counted a few times. The V gene is TRBV19, the J gene TRBJ1-2; D not certain. Germline V gene sequence: CDR1 LNHDA, CDR2 SQIVND (reference sequence). Trimming took off 3 bases at V and 6 bases at J, with 11 bases between the two ends. The CDR3 length is 13 residues. Here the CDR3 reads CASSMGNVDGYTF. The CDR3, as DNA: TGTGCCAGTAGTATGGGCAATGTGGATGGCTACACCTTC.

V usage is TRBV28 and J usage is TRBJ1-1; D possibly corresponds to TRBD1 (5 bases). The germline CDR1 and CDR2 sequences are MDHEN and SYDVKM. The CDR3 spans 13 residues. V gave up 5 bases and J gave up 11 bases, with 18 bases separating them. The CDR3 nucleotides read TGTGCCAGCAGTCCCTTATCCAGGGCGGGGGCTTTCTTT. This gives the protein CASSPLSRAGAFF. Together with reference TRBV28 and TRBJ1-1, the CDR3 gives the full variable domain: DVKVTQSSRYLVKRTGEKVFLECVQDMDHENMFWYRQDPGLGLRLIYFSYDVKMKEKGDIPEGYSVSREKKERFSLILESASTNQTSMYLCASSPLSRAGAFFGQGTRLTVV.

This chain connects TRBV28 to TRBJ1-1, with D perhaps matching TRBD1 (5 bases). CDR1 MDHEN and CDR2 SYDVKM come from the germline V gene. Trimming shortened V by 6 bases and J by 8 bases, and 19 bases separated the two germline ends. This CDR3 contains 14 residues. The DNA for the CDR3 is TGTGCCAGCAGCCCTAGCCTCAGGGAGTGGGAAGCTTTCTTT. This translates into CASSPSLREWEAFF.

The chain couples TRBV28 to TRBJ2-3; a possible D gene is TRBD2 (6 bases). The germline CDR1 and CDR2 sequences are MDHEN and SYDVKM. This CDR3 is 14 amino acids long. V dropped 4 bases and J dropped 4 bases, with 12 bases sitting between them. CDR3 protein: CASSSGRRADTQYF. In DNA, the CDR3 is TGTGCCAGCAGTTCCGGGCGGAGGGCAGATACGCAGTATTTT.

The rearrangement uses TRBV29-1 and TRBJ1-2; the D is unclear. Germline CDR1 and CDR2: SQVTM and ANQGSEA. V gave up 3 bases and J gave up 8 bases, with 7 bases separating them. This CDR3 comprises 10 residues. The DNA of the CDR3 is TGCAGCGTTGAGGAGTTAGGCTACACCTTC. It codes for CSVEELGYTF.

The chain couples TRBV6-1 to TRBJ1-1; D is unresolved. Deletions cut 6 bases from V and 4 bases from J, with 12 bases between. The CDR3 contains 13 residues. Germline CDR1 MNHNS, CDR2 SASEGT. DNA for the CDR3: TGTGCCAGCAGCCAGTCGTGGGGCACTGAAGCTTTCTTT. It translates to CASSQSWGTEAFF.

This chain joins TRBV7-9 and TRBJ2-3; 13 nucleotides agree with TRBD2. The CDR3 extends over 18 amino acids. CDR1 SEHNR and CDR2 FQNEAQ come from the germline V gene (reference sequence). V shed 4 bases and J 0 bases; nucleotides not matched to a gene: 7. DNA for the CDR3: TGTGCCAGCAGCTCTCCCGGGACTAGCGGGACTAGCACAGATACGCAGTATTTT. It yields the protein CASSSPGTSGTSTDTQYF.

The V and J genes are TRBV19 and TRBJ2-2, with D possibly being TRBD1 (5 bases). In germline, CDR1 is LNHDA, CDR2 SQIVND (reference sequence). The CDR3 is made up of 14 amino acids. Trimming shortened V by 6 bases and J by 1 base, and 9 bases separated the two germline ends. CDR3 sequence: CASSPGQNTGELFF. The CDR3 coding sequence is TGTGCCAGTAGCCCCGGACAGAACACCGGGGAGCTGTTTTTT.

This sequence joins TRBV7-9 and TRBJ1-2; tentatively, D is TRBD1 (5 bases). CDR3 size: 17 residues. V dropped 5 bases and J dropped 3 bases, with 22 bases sitting between them. From germline, CDR1 is SEHNR and CDR2 FQNEAQ (reference sequence). Written as DNA, the CDR3 is TGTGCCAGCAGCGAAACAGGCGGGGATCCCCACTACTATGGCTACACCTTC. This sequence encodes CASSETGGDPHYYGYTF.